Presented here are 27 T cell receptor beta chains from one specimen sequenced in a study of blood T cell repertoires in COVID-19. Using immunoSEQ multiplex PCR, the repertoire was profiled, and TCRdb retains in-frame clones only, with some absent. The sample carries roughly 280,000 clones, around 83% recorded once. Sequencing was performed on peripheral blood. Receptors were obtained from a man in his late teens or twenties with active or convalescent COVID-19.

This chain connects TRBV7-3 to TRBJ2-7; 7 bases align to TRBD2. Per germline, CDR1 SGHTA and CDR2 FQGTGA. J gave up 3 bases and V 5 bases, and 1 base lay outside the gene matches. CDR3 length: 12 amino acids. This CDR3 reads CASSPGGYEQYF. The DNA of the CDR3 is TGTGCCAGCAGCCCGGGGGGCTACGAGCAGTACTTC.

The rearrangement joins TRBV19 to TRBJ1-1, with 8 nucleotides matching TRBD1. V shed 8 bases, J shed 2 bases, and the junction held 10 bases outside the gene matches. CDR3 size: 15 residues. Germline values: CDR1 LNHDA, CDR2 SQIVND (reference sequence). The CDR3 reads CASFPGDRINTEAFF. The DNA for the CDR3 is TGTGCCAGTTTCCCGGGGGACAGGATCAACACTGAAGCTTTCTTT.

This clone appeared once. The chain links TRBV29-1 to TRBJ2-3, with 7 bases lining up with TRBD1. This CDR3 comprises 15 residues. V gave up 5 bases and J gave up 4 bases; unmatched junction bases: 12. Germline CDR1 reads SQVTM; CDR2 reads ANQGSEA. This CDR3 is CSVPRQGTASDTQYF. Written as DNA, the CDR3 is TGCAGCGTTCCCCGACAGGGCACAGCCTCAGATACGCAGTATTTT.

The CDR3 sequence is CASSLRGGNNEQFF. Written as DNA, the CDR3 is TGTGCCAGCAGCTTGCGTGGAGGGAACAATGAGCAGTTCTTC. This chain connects TRBV5-5 to TRBJ2-1, with D perhaps matching TRBD2 (6 bases). V was shortened by 1 base and J by 5 bases, with 10 bases between the two germline ends. Looked up from germline, CDR1 is SGHKS and CDR2 is YYEKEE (reference sequence). The CDR3 is 14 amino acids.

The chain has TRBV9 and TRBJ2-1, with a possible D match to TRBD2 (6 bases). V lost 1 base, J lost 7 bases, and 15 bases lay in between. The CDR3 runs to 15 residues. Germline V gene data show CDR1 as SGDLS and CDR2 as YYNGEE. The CDR3 DNA reads TGTGCCAGCAGCGTATCCGGGAGTGATGGGAATGAGCAGTTCTTC. Its protein product is CASSVSGSDGNEQFF.

The chain links TRBV19 to TRBJ1-4, with 9 bases identical to TRBD1. Germline V gene lookup returns CDR1 LNHDA and CDR2 SQIVND (reference sequence). V gave up 8 bases and J gave up 8 bases; unmatched junction bases: 6. This CDR3 is built from 13 residues. This chain's CDR3 is CASSDRGWEKLFF. The CDR3 nucleotides are TGTGCCAGTTCTGACAGGGGGTGGGAAAAACTGTTTTTT.

The chain recombines TRBV30 with TRBJ1-1; D is uncertain. Deletions cut 0 bases from V and 1 base from J, with 3 bases between. CDR3 length: 12 amino acids. In germline, CDR1 is GTSNPN, CDR2 SVGIG (reference sequence). In DNA form, the CDR3 reads TGTGCCTGGAGTGTCGGGAACACTGAAGCTTTCTTT. Translation gives CAWSVGNTEAFF. The full variable domain, completed using reference TRBV30 and TRBJ1-1, is SQTIHQWPATLVQPVGSPLSLECTVEGTSNPNLYWYRQAAGRGLQLLFYSVGIGQISSEVPQNLSASRPQDRQFILSSKKLLLSDSGFYLCAWSVGNTEAFFGQGTRLTVV.

The chain links TRBV5-6 to TRBJ1-2, with 7 positions matching TRBD1. The V and J ends lost 2 bases and 0 bases, in that order; junction bases with no gene match: 7. Germline loops: CDR1 SGHDT, CDR2 YYEEEE. The CDR3 covers 16 residues. Here the CDR3 reads CASSLGPGTANYGYTF. The CDR3 nucleotides are TGTGCCAGCAGCTTAGGCCCCGGGACAGCTAACTATGGCTACACCTTC.

CDR3 region: CASSDTGGFGNTIYF. The CDR3 DNA is TGCGCCAGCAGCGATACAGGGGGTTTTGGAAACACCATATATTTT. J is TRBJ1-3 and V is TRBV4-1; 8 bases line up with TRBD1. V was clipped by 5 bases and J by 3 bases; unmatched bases: 6. CDR3 size: 15 residues. Looked up from germline, CDR1 is MGHRA and CDR2 is YSYEKL.

V gene TRBV3-1 (or the pseudogene TRBV3-2) combines with J gene TRBJ1-3; D is unclear. Germline V CDR1 and CDR2: LGHDT, YNNKEL (reference sequence). The CDR3 totals 13 residues. V lost 2 bases and J lost 0, with 2 bases in between. The CDR3 is CASSQYSGNTIYF. In DNA, the CDR3 is TGTGCCAGCAGCCAATACTCTGGAAACACCATATATTTT.

This clone has a handful of counts. The gene calls are TRBV29-1 and TRBJ2-5, with D hard to call. The V gene's germline CDR1 is SQVTM and CDR2 ANQGSEA. The CDR3 spans 14 residues. The V end was cut by 5 bases, the J end by 5 bases, with 18 bases between. The chain's CDR3 is CSVSSTAPRETQYF. The CDR3 nucleotides read TGCAGCGTTTCTTCGACGGCGCCCAGGGAGACCCAGTACTTC. The variable domain in full, completed from reference TRBV29-1 and TRBJ2-5, reads SAVISQKPSRDICQRGTSLTIQCQVDSQVTMMFWYRQQPGQSLTLIATANQGSEATYESGFVIDKFPISRPNLTFSTLTVSNMSPEDSSIYLCSVSSTAPRETQYFGPGTRLLVL.

This clone was found once. The V call is TRBV5-1, the J call TRBJ2-5; 7 bases agree with TRBD2. The CDR3 spans 12 residues. The junction had 5 bases not matched to a gene; V was cut back by 8 bases and J by 4 bases. Per the germline V gene, CDR1 is SGHRS and CDR2 is YFSETQ. The CDR3 region is CASSWGGETQYF. The CDR3 DNA reads as TGCGCCAGTTCGTGGGGGGGAGAGACCCAGTACTTC.

The rearrangement uses TRBV5-6 and TRBJ1-2, with 7 bases aligning to TRBD1. The CDR3 runs to 15 residues. CDR1 and CDR2 from the germline V gene are SGHDT and YYEEEE. Unmatched junction bases numbered 7, after V lost 0 bases and J lost 5 bases. The CDR3 coding sequence is TGTGCCAGCAGCTTGGTTTCCGGGACAGATTATGGCTACACCTTC. It specifies CASSLVSGTDYGYTF. The full variable domain, with the rest looked up from reference TRBV5-6 and TRBJ1-2, is DAGVTQSPTHLIKTRGQQVTLRCSPKSGHDTVSWYQQALGQGPQFIFQYYEEEERQRGNFPDRFSGHQFPNYSSELNVNALLLGDSALYLCASSLVSGTDYGYTFGSGTRLTVV.

The sample holds one count of this clone. The chain carries TRBV14 and TRBJ2-7; 7 nucleotides match TRBD2. Germline assignment: CDR1 SGHDN and CDR2 FVKESK. The CDR3 loop spans 15 amino acids. V was pared by 0 bases and J by 2 bases, with 4 bases of the junction left unmatched. The CDR3 nucleotides are TGTGCCAGCAGCCAAGAAGCGGGATCGGCCTACGAGCAGTACTTC. Translation: CASSQEAGSAYEQYF.

The V and J genes are TRBV5-1 and TRBJ2-1; TRBD1 agrees at 7 bases. V trimming: 2 bases; J trimming: 9 bases; junction bases outside the gene matches: 5. Germline values: CDR1 SGHRS, CDR2 YFSETQ. This CDR3 has 13 residues. Written as DNA, the CDR3 is TGCGCCAGCAGCTTTGTAGGGGGCACTGAGCAGTTCTTC. Protein sequence: CASSFVGGTEQFF.

The chain joins TRBV18 to TRBJ2-7, with 9 nucleotides matching TRBD1. Trimming took 3 bases from V and 3 from J; bases not matched to a gene: 6. Germline assignment: CDR1 KGHSH and CDR2 LQKENI. The CDR3 contains 15 residues. This CDR3 is CASSPPDRGFYEQYF. The CDR3 DNA follows: TGTGCCAGCTCACCTCCGGACAGGGGTTTCTACGAGCAGTACTTC.

This clone was seen just once. The chain carries TRBV9 and TRBJ1-1; tentative D call: TRBD1 (5 bases). Germline values: CDR1 SGDLS, CDR2 YYNGEE. Trimming removed 8 bases at V and 1 base at J, with 9 bases between. The CDR3 consists of 12 residues. CDR3 in amino acids: CASSTENTEAFF. The DNA of the CDR3 is TGTGCCAGTTCGACAGAGAACACTGAAGCTTTCTTT.

The chain carries TRBV6-6 and TRBJ1-4, with 7 bases lining up with TRBD1. Germline V gives CDR1 MNHNY, CDR2 SVGAGI (reference sequence). The length of the CDR3 is 15 residues. Germline trimming cut 2 bases from V and 8 bases from J; bases unmatched to any gene: 8. This CDR3 reads CASSYARGFREKLFF. DNA for the CDR3: TGTGCCAGCAGTTACGCCAGGGGGTTCAGGGAAAAACTGTTTTTT.

The chain couples TRBV30 to TRBJ1-2; 7 nucleotides agree with TRBD1. This CDR3 spans 12 amino acids. CDR1 GTSNPN and CDR2 SVGIG come from the germline V gene (reference sequence). The V and J ends lost 1 base and 5 bases, in that order; junction bases with no gene match: 1. CDR3 amino acids: CAWSAGGYGYTF. CDR3 bases: TGTGCCTGGAGTGCAGGGGGTTATGGCTACACCTTC.

CDR3: CASSIGSGYVEQYF. In DNA, the CDR3 is TGTGCCAGCAGCATCGGTAGCGGGTATGTCGAGCAGTACTTC. The chain couples TRBV4-2 to TRBJ2-7; TRBD2 agrees at 7 bases. The CDR3 totals 14 residues. With V trimmed by 5 bases and J by 6 bases, 10 bases remained unmatched. Germline CDR1 and CDR2: LGHNA and YNFKEQ.

The V and J genes are TRBV12-3 or TRBV12-4 and TRBJ2-5; the D is unclear. The V end lost 3 bases, the J end lost 4 bases, and 6 bases lay between the germline ends. The CDR3 contains 12 residues. In DNA, the CDR3 is TGTGCCAGCAGTTTTTCCCGAGAGACCCAGTACTTC. Translating it yields CASSFSRETQYF.

This clone has more than one count but fewer than ten. The chain links TRBV5-1 to TRBJ1-1; possible D gene TRBD1, 5 bases. From germline, CDR1 is SGHRS and CDR2 YFSETQ. This CDR3 spans 15 amino acids. The V gene lost 4 bases and the J gene lost 4 bases, with 17 bases spanning the gap. The CDR3 bases are TGCGCCAGCAGCCCGGGCGTGGGGGGACGCACTGAAGCTTTCTTT. Translating gives CASSPGVGGRTEAFF.

The V gene is TRBV5-1, the J gene TRBJ2-7, with D possibly matching TRBD1 (5 bases). Germline CDR1 reads SGHRS; CDR2 reads YFSETQ. V shed 1 base and J shed 4 bases, with 18 bases lying between them. CDR3 length equals 16 residues. This CDR3 is CASSLSWPPGAYEQYF. CDR3 coding DNA: TGCGCCAGCAGCTTGTCTTGGCCCCCTGGGGCTTACGAGCAGTACTTC.

The chain recombines TRBV2 with TRBJ1-6; possible D gene TRBD1, 5 bases. This CDR3 spans 17 amino acids. The ends were cut back, 3 bases at V and 1 base at J, with 13 bases in the middle. Germline V gene data show CDR1 as SNHLY and CDR2 as FYNNEI. CDR3 protein: CASSEVIGGSYNSPLHF. CDR3 DNA sequence: TGTGCCAGCAGTGAGGTGATCGGGGGTTCCTATAATTCACCCCTCCACTTT. The complete variable domain, with remaining parts taken from reference TRBV2 and TRBJ1-6, reads EPEVTQTPSHQVTQMGQEVILRCVPISNHLYFYWYRQILGQKVEFLVSFYNNEISEKSEIFDDQFSVERPDGSNFTLKIRSTKLEDSAMYFCASSEVIGGSYNSPLHFGNGTRLTVT.

The V gene is TRBV28, the J gene TRBJ1-5; 7 bases are a match to TRBD1. The CDR3 is made up of 13 amino acids. From germline, CDR1 is MDHEN and CDR2 SYDVKM. With V trimmed by 6 bases and J by 7 bases, 6 bases remained unmatched. In nucleotides, the CDR3 is TGTGCCAGCAGCAAGACAGGGAGGCAGCCCCAGCATTTT. Translated: CASSKTGRQPQHF.

This clone appeared a few times. The chain uses TRBV28 and TRBJ1-6; 9 nucleotides align to TRBD1. V dropped 6 bases and J dropped 7; count of bases not matched to a gene: 7. Germline V gene lookup returns CDR1 MDHEN and CDR2 SYDVKM. This CDR3 comprises 15 residues. CDR3 sequence: CASRPPGTGNSPLHF. The CDR3 DNA is TGTGCCAGCAGGCCACCTGGGACAGGGAATTCACCCCTCCACTTT.

The chain has TRBV2 and TRBJ1-2; maybe TRBD1 (5 bases). The CDR3 loop spans 14 amino acids. Germline CDR1 is SNHLY and CDR2 is FYNNEI. Trimming removed 4 bases at V and 0 bases at J, with 9 bases between. The CDR3, as DNA: TGTGCCAGCAGTGGGACAAGCGCTAACTATGGCTACACCTTC. This codes for CASSGTSANYGYTF.